This T cell receptor beta chain was recorded in a study of shared clonotypes between healthy human individuals. Whole-study findings and limits: Sequencing depth was predicted to influence how clonotypes are shared among donors. Naive subsets generally exceeded memory subsets in estimated richness.

CDR1 and CDR2 from the germline V gene are MNHEY and SMNVEV (reference sequence). Trimming removed 5 bases from V and 7 bases from J, with 15 bases in between. CDR3 length equals 13 residues. Turning to this clone: Its target is unknown.

Naive CD8 cells lacked CD45RO, underwent positive selection for CCR7 and left out terminally differentiated effector memory CD45RA+ cells. Samples underwent the assay at deep level. Method: immunoSEQ multiplex PCR; TCRdb's copy keeps in-frame clones and lacks some. The sample includes roughly 590,000 clones, roughly 96% of them seen just once. The rearrangement uses TRBV27 and TRBJ2-7; TRBD2 is a possible D gene (7 bases). This TCR was sampled from a woman younger than 45 in good health. The sequencing sample was made of naive CD8+ T cells sorted from blood. The CDR3 bases are TGTGCCAGCAGTCCACCCGGGGGGCTGGAGCAGTACTTC. Protein sequence: CASSPPGGLEQYF.